Listed below are T cell receptor beta chains from one sample, sequenced in a study of OX40 agonist ivuxolimab in advanced cancers. Sequencing used immunoSEQ multiplex PCR; TCRdb keeps in-frame clones, though not all of them. The data hold about 15,000 clones, with approximately 84% observed a single time. The material was CD4+ or CD8+ T cells sorted from blood, obtained in a trial of the OX40 agonist ivuxolimab. These receptors were obtained from an adult with an advanced solid tumor such as melanoma, head and neck, liver or kidney cancer. Each CDR3 is given with its conserved first and last residue. D genes are given only for firm matches. Clone size, where shown, is once, few, many, or a class for clones that have expanded.

abundance | d_gene | j_gene | v_gene | CDR3aa | CDR3nt
few | - | TRBJ1-5 | TRBV6-1 | CASSFRIGAPQHF | TGTGCCAGCAGTTTCAGGATAGGGGCGCCCCAGCATTTT
- | TRBD2 | TRBJ2-5 | TRBV13 | CASSTKGSGGAQETQYF | TGTGCCAGCAGCACTAAGGGAAGCGGGGGGGCCCAAGAGACCCAGTACTTC
once | - | TRBJ2-7 | TRBV7-9 | CASSPPSGIAYEQYF | TGTGCCAGCAGCCCGCCCTCAGGGATCGCCTACGAGCAGTACTTC
- | - | TRBJ2-3 | TRBV11-2 | CASSPPGDPDTQYF | TGTGCCAGCAGCCCCCCAGGGGACCCTGATACGCAGTATTTT
- | - | TRBJ1-2 | TRBV9 | CASRKAAYGYTF | TGTGCCAGCAGGAAGGCTGCCTATGGCTACACCTTC
- | - | TRBJ2-7 | TRBV2 | CANLKQDSYEQYF | TGTGCCAACCTAAAACAGGACTCCTACGAGCAGTACTTC
once | TRBD1 | TRBJ2-5 | TRBV5-6 | CASSLWTTGEETQYF | TGTGCCAGCAGCTTGTGGACCACAGGGGAAGAGACCCAGTACTTC
- | - | TRBJ1-2 | TRBV29-1 | CSVEEGPGTHYGYTF | TGCAGCGTAGAAGAGGGGCCTGGAACTCACTATGGCTACACCTTC
- | - | TRBJ1-2 | TRBV25-1 | CASSLTGGDRYGYTF | TGTGCCAGCAGCCTAACGGGGGGGGATCGCTATGGCTACACCTTC
- | TRBD1 | TRBJ2-1 | TRBV7-3 | CASSLTYGDRAPYNEQFF | TGTGCCAGCAGCTTAACATATGGGGACAGGGCTCCGTACAATGAGCAGTTCTTC
- | TRBD2 | TRBJ2-1 | TRBV4-3 | CASSPSFAGGNEQFF | TGCGCCAGCAGCCCCTCTTTCGCGGGAGGGAATGAGCAGTTCTTC
- | TRBD1 | TRBJ2-7 | TRBV11-2 | CASSTGTAYEQYF | TGTGCCAGCAGCACAGGGACAGCCTACGAGCAGTACTTC
- | - | TRBJ1-6 | TRBV6-1 | CASSEAAGRGNSPLHF | TGTGCCAGCAGTGAAGCCGCGGGCAGGGGCAATTCACCCCTCCACTTT
medium-sized | - | TRBJ1-1 | TRBV30 | CAWIPLGLALNTEAFF | TGTGCCTGGATCCCCTTGGGGTTGGCCCTGAACACTGAAGCTTTCTTT
- | - | TRBJ1-1 | TRBV7-9 | CASSLATVLNTEAFF | TGTGCCAGCAGCTTAGCGACAGTCTTGAACACTGAAGCTTTCTTT
- | TRBD2 | TRBJ2-5 | TRBV7-9 | CASRGGSLSQETQYF | TGTGCCAGCCGGGGGGGTAGTTTATCCCAAGAGACCCAGTACTTC
- | TRBD1 | TRBJ2-1 | TRBV27 | CASRDRGNEQFF | TGTGCCAGCAGAGACAGGGGCAATGAGCAGTTCTTC
- | - | TRBJ2-7 | TRBV5-1 | CASSFYPDDEQYF | TGCGCCAGCAGCTTTTACCCGGACGACGAGCAGTACTTC
- | - | TRBJ1-1 | TRBV5-1 | CASSLDPLSSTEAFF | TGCGCCAGCAGCTTGGATCCCCTAAGTAGCACTGAAGCTTTCTTT
- | - | TRBJ2-3 | TRBV5-1 | CASSFWQSTDTQYF | TGCGCCAGCAGCTTTTGGCAGAGCACAGATACGCAGTATTTT
- | - | TRBJ2-4 | TRBV5-7 | CASSLRGAWNIQYF | TGTGCCAGCAGCTTGCGGGGGGCTTGGAACATTCAGTACTTC
- | TRBD2 | TRBJ2-3 | TRBV11-2 | CASSPLAERGDTQYF | TGTGCCAGCAGCCCACTAGCGGAGAGGGGCGATACGCAGTATTTT
- | - | TRBJ2-1 | TRBV5-4 | CASSLLGARVDEQFF | TGTGCCAGCAGCTTGTTGGGGGCCCGGGTCGATGAGCAGTTCTTC
- | TRBD1 | TRBJ1-1 | TRBV25-1 | CASSEIGDRGRTEAFF | TGTGCCAGCAGTGAAATCGGAGACAGGGGCAGGACTGAAGCTTTCTTT
- | - | TRBJ2-2 | TRBV27 | CASSWGQNTGELFF | TGTGCCAGCAGTTGGGGACAGAACACCGGGGAGCTGTTTTTT
- | - | TRBJ1-1 | TRBV27 | CASSLSLDSEAFF | TGTGCCAGCAGTTTATCGCTGGACTCTGAAGCTTTCTTT
- | - | TRBJ2-7 | TRBV4-3 | CASSPYPGGYEQYF | TGCGCCAGCAGCCCCTACCCTGGGGGGTACGAGCAGTACTTC
- | - | TRBJ2-5 | TRBV7-6 | CASSTQGTQYF | TGTGCCAGCTCGACCCAGGGGACCCAGTACTTC
- | TRBD1 | TRBJ2-7 | TRBV5-6 | CASSLGSGTGVEQYF | TGTGCCAGCAGCTTGGGGTCGGGGACAGGGGTAGAGCAGTACTTC
- | - | TRBJ1-2 | TRBV11-2 | CASSLSQGLALGYGYTF | TGTGCCAGCAGCTTATCTCAGGGACTCGCGCTTGGCTATGGCTACACCTTC
- | - | TRBJ1-5 | TRBV13 | CASSLFNQPQHF | TGTGCCAGCAGCTTATTTAATCAGCCCCAGCATTTT
- | - | TRBJ2-1 | TRBV5-4 | CASSSDRSSYNEQFF | TGTGCCAGCAGCTCCGACAGAAGCTCCTACAATGAGCAGTTCTTC
- | - | TRBJ2-7 | TRBV29-1 | CSVCVTLTYEQYF | TGCAGCGTTTGTGTCACCTTAACCTACGAGCAGTACTTC
- | - | TRBJ2-1 | TRBV25-1 | CASSDYEQFF | TGTGCCAGCAGTGATTATGAGCAGTTCTTC
- | TRBD1 | TRBJ2-7 | TRBV4-1 | CASSQLQGAAEQYF | TGCGCCAGCAGCCAATTACAGGGGGCCGCAGAGCAGTACTTC
- | TRBD2 | TRBJ2-1 | TRBV30 | CAWQSGSGGAGNEQFF | TGTGCCTGGCAAAGTGGTAGCGGGGGTGCGGGCAATGAGCAGTTCTTC
- | - | TRBJ1-2 | TRBV6-5 | CASSYLGGSRDGYTF | TGTGCCAGCAGTTACTTGGGCGGATCGCGGGATGGCTACACCTTC
- | - | TRBJ1-4 | TRBV7-8 | CASSFDRHATNEKLFF | TGTGCCAGCAGCTTCGACAGGCATGCAACTAATGAAAAACTGTTTTTT
- | TRBD1 | TRBJ1-2 | TRBV27 | CASSLEGGSYGYTF | TGTGCCAGCAGTTTAGAAGGGGGCAGCTATGGCTACACCTTC
- | - | TRBJ2-3 | TRBV28 | CASSLSSGTDTQYF | TGTGCCAGCAGTTTATCTAGCGGCACAGATACGCAGTATTTT
- | - | TRBJ2-7 | TRBV10-2 | CASSELGSVYEQYF | TGCGCCAGCAGTGAGCTGGGGTCTGTCTACGAGCAGTACTTC
- | - | TRBJ2-7 | TRBV7-6 | CASSLGGVGYEQYF | TGTGCCAGCAGCTTAGGAGGCGTTGGCTACGAGCAGTACTTC
- | TRBD2 | TRBJ2-2 | TRBV7-2 | CASSLTSGRIGELFF | TGTGCCAGCAGCTTGACTAGCGGGAGGATCGGGGAGCTGTTTTTT
- | - | TRBJ2-3 | TRBV30 | CAWGLDTQYF | TGTGCCTGGGGCTTAGATACGCAGTATTTT
- | TRBD2 | TRBJ2-7 | TRBV9 | CASSVDAGGLEQYF | TGTGCCAGCAGCGTAGACGCGGGAGGGCTCGAGCAGTACTTC
- | - | TRBJ1-1 | TRBV7-9 | CASSFGGNTEAFF | TGTGCCAGCAGCTTCGGAGGGAACACTGAAGCTTTCTTT